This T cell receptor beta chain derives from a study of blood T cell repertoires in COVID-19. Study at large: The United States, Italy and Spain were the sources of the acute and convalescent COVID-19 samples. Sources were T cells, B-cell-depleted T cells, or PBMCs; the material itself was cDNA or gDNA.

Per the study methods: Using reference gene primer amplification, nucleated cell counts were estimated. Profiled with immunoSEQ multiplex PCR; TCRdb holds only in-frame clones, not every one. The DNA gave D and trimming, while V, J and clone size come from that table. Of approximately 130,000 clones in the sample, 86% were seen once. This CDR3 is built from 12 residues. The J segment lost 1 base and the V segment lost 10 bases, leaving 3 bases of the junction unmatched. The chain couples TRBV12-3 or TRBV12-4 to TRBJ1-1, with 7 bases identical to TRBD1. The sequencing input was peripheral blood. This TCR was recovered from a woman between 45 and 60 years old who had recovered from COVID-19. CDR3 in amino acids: CATRDRNTEAFF. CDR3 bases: TGTGCCACCCGGGACAGGAACACTGAAGCTTTCTTT.